Sequencing of this T cell receptor beta chain was carried out in a study of blood T cell repertoires in COVID-19. Study context: Donors in the United States, Italy and Spain gave samples during acute or convalescent COVID-19. T cells, B-cell-depleted T cells, or PBMCs supplied cDNA or gDNA.

In the original analysis: The assay estimated nucleated cells by amplifying reference gene primers. Only in-frame clones appear in the TCRdb table, and some are missing; sequencing was by immunoSEQ multiplex PCR. The D gene and trimming were derived from the DNA, and the V and J assignments and clone size from that table. The repertoire holds just over 50,000 clones, about 86% seen once, with about 4.6% in the top ten. The CDR3 has 14 amino acids. The junction had 6 bases not matched to a gene; V was cut back by 4 bases and J by 2 bases. The V and J genes are TRBV5-3 and TRBJ2-7, with 7 bases that match TRBD2. TRBV5-3 is an ORF for which the function is uncertain. This clonotype originated in a man at least 80 years old with active COVID-19. The specimen was peripheral blood. The CDR3 spells CARSPGTKAYEQYF. The DNA for the CDR3 is TGTGCCAGAAGCCCCGGGACTAAAGCCTACGAGCAGTACTTC.